This entry lists 2 T cell receptor beta chains sequenced from one sample in a study of somatic mutations in cytotoxic T cells in rheumatoid arthritis. TCRdb keeps only in-frame clones here, not all; method: immunoSEQ multiplex PCR. The sample carries 13,000 to 15,000 clones, about 93% recorded once. Source material: CD4+ T cells sorted from blood. The receptors shown here come from a man in his sixties or seventies with rheumatoid arthritis.

The chain joins TRBV11-2 to TRBJ2-7, with 16 bases that match TRBD2. Germline CDR1 SGHAT, CDR2 FQNNGV. The V and J ends lost 5 bases and 4 bases, in that order; junction bases with no gene match: 5. CDR3 size: 16 residues. The CDR3, as DNA: TGTGCCAGCAGCACGGGACTAGCGGGAGGGCGATACGAGCAGTACTTC. This codes for CASSTGLAGGRYEQYF. Drawing the rest from reference TRBV11-2 and TRBJ2-7, the complete variable domain is EAGVAQSPRYKIIEKRQSVAFWCNPISGHATLYWYQQILGQGPKLLIQFQNNGVVDDSQLPKDRFSAERLKGVDSTLKIQPAKLEDSAVYLCASSTGLAGGRYEQYFGPGTRLTVT.

The gene calls are TRBV10-3 and TRBJ1-5, with 12 bases lining up with TRBD1. The germline V gene has CDR1 ENHRY and CDR2 SYGVKD. The CDR3 is 16 amino acids. After removal of 6 bases from V and 6 bases from J, the junction contained 9 bases not matched to a gene. The CDR3 region is CAIRDGDRGPGQPQHF. DNA for the CDR3: TGTGCCATCAGGGACGGGGACAGGGGGCCTGGTCAGCCCCAGCATTTT.